A single sample is the source of the 13 T cell receptor beta chains below, sequenced in a study of blood T cell repertoires in COVID-19. Sequencing was performed with immunoSEQ multiplex PCR; in TCRdb, only in-frame clones are kept and a portion is missing. The table shows over 150,000 clones, with approximately 85% occurring only once. The sequencing input was PBMCs or T cells enriched from blood (not recorded which). Receptors were obtained from a woman between 18 and 30 years old who had recovered from COVID-19.

This sequence joins TRBV19 and TRBJ2-3; TRBD2 matches at 7 bases. The CDR3 contains 16 residues. Germline values: CDR1 LNHDA, CDR2 SQIVND (reference sequence). V dropped 5 bases and J dropped 2; count of bases not matched to a gene: 10. CDR3 region: CASSGVAGAHTDTQYF. The CDR3 nucleotides are TGTGCCAGTAGTGGCGTCGCGGGAGCGCACACAGATACGCAGTATTTT.

The chain carries TRBV20-1 and TRBJ2-1; a weak D match, TRBD1 (6 bases). V was trimmed by 3 bases and J by 0 bases, leaving 18 bases between them. From germline, CDR1 is DFQATT and CDR2 SNEGSKA (reference sequence). The CDR3 runs to 17 residues. The CDR3 DNA sequence: TGCAGTGCTAGTGGGAAGGGGGAGTTCAGCTCCTACAATGAGCAGTTCTTC. This gives the protein CSASGKGEFSSYNEQFF.

The chain links TRBV5-1 to TRBJ2-7, with 9 bases fitting TRBD1. J was trimmed by 5 bases and V by 1 base; bases with no gene match: 4. From germline, CDR1 is SGHRS and CDR2 YFSETQ. The CDR3 length is 14 residues. The CDR3 nucleotides are TGCGCCAGCAGCTTGAGACAGGGGGTGGACGAGCAGTACTTC. It specifies CASSLRQGVDEQYF. Full variable domain (rest looked up from reference TRBV5-1 and TRBJ2-7): KAGVTQTPRYLIKTRGQQVTLSCSPISGHRSVSWYQQTPGQGLQFLFEYFSETQRNKGNFPGRFSGRQFSNSRSEMNVSTLELGDSALYLCASSLRQGVDEQYFGPGTRLTVT.

This clone was detected once. The genes are TRBV9 and TRBJ2-7; 13 bases are a match to TRBD2. Trimming removed 0 bases from V and 4 bases from J; junction bases left unmatched: 13. Per the germline V gene, CDR1 is SGDLS and CDR2 is YYNGEE. CDR3 length: 19 amino acids. In DNA form, the CDR3 reads TGTGCCAGCAGCGTAGGAGAAGTACTAGCGGGAGGGATCGGGTACGAGCAGTACTTC. Protein product: CASSVGEVLAGGIGYEQYF.

This sequence joins TRBV5-6 and TRBJ2-7; the D gene is possibly TRBD1 (5 bases). From germline, CDR1 is SGHDT and CDR2 YYEEEE. This CDR3 has 13 residues. V lost 4 bases, J lost 1 base, and 9 bases lay in between. CDR3 sequence: CASSRAGSYEQYF. Here the CDR3 DNA reads TGTGCCAGCAGCCGGGCAGGGTCCTACGAGCAGTACTTC.

The V and J genes are TRBV11-2 and TRBJ2-1; perhaps TRBD2 as D (6 bases). Germline assignment: CDR1 SGHAT and CDR2 FQNNGV. The CDR3 is 15 residues long. Trimming took off 5 bases at V and 7 bases at J, with 18 bases between the two ends. The CDR3 here is CASSLGLNSVNEQFF. DNA of the CDR3: TGTGCCAGCAGCCTAGGACTAAATTCGGTAAATGAGCAGTTCTTC.

The rearrangement uses TRBV4-1 and TRBJ1-6; weak D call: TRBD1 (6 bases). Trimming stripped 0 bases from V and 7 bases from J, with 7 bases between. Germline loops: CDR1 MGHRA, CDR2 YSYEKL. The CDR3 is made up of 14 amino acids. The CDR3 reads CASSQDRGNSPLHF. The CDR3 coding sequence is TGCGCCAGCAGCCAAGACAGGGGAAATTCACCCCTCCACTTT.

In DNA, the CDR3 is TGTGCCAGCAGCCAAGAGGCTAGCGGGGGTTCAGGCAATGAGCAGTTCTTC. Translation gives CASSQEASGGSGNEQFF. This sequence joins TRBV4-2 and TRBJ2-1; 10 bases are shared with TRBD2. This CDR3 is built from 17 residues. The V gene end was trimmed by 0 bases and the J gene end by 6 bases; junction bases not matched to a gene: 8. Germline-derived CDR1 and CDR2 are LGHNA and YNFKEQ.

The genes are TRBV19 and TRBJ2-1; no reliable D call. CDR1 is LNHDA, CDR2 SQIVND, per germline (reference sequence). The V end lost 5 bases, the J end lost 5 bases, and 7 bases lay between the germline ends. CDR3 length equals 12 residues. CDR3 amino acids: CASSPTHNEQFF. The CDR3 DNA is TGTGCCAGTAGTCCTACCCACAATGAGCAGTTCTTC.

This chain uses TRBV10-3 with TRBJ2-1; TRBD1 matches at 9 bases. J was trimmed by 9 bases and V by 4 bases; bases with no gene match: 7. The germline V gene has CDR1 ENHRY and CDR2 SYGVKD. This CDR3 is built from 14 residues. Here the CDR3 DNA reads TGTGCCATCAGTGCAGAACAGGGGGCGGTTGAGCAGTTCTTC. Encoded protein: CAISAEQGAVEQFF.

The chain is built from TRBV6-5 and TRBJ2-3; perhaps TRBD2 as D (6 bases). The CDR3 sequence is 14 residues long. V gave up 7 bases and J gave up 2 bases, with 13 bases separating them. Germline V CDR1 and CDR2: MNHEY, SVGAGI. The CDR3 DNA sequence: TGTGCCAGCACGGAGGGGATTTCCACAGATACGCAGTATTTT. Protein product: CASTEGISTDTQYF.

J is TRBJ2-5 and V is TRBV7-6, with D unclear. The CDR3 covers 11 residues. Germline V gives CDR1 SGHVS, CDR2 FNYEAQ. The germline V and J ends were trimmed by 6 bases and 0 bases, with 2 bases remaining between them. The CDR3 DNA reads TGTGCCAGCAGTAACCAAGAGACCCAGTACTTC. It codes for CASSNQETQYF.

To note about this clone: Other DNA sequences within the sample encode an identical CDR3. The chain joins TRBV11-2 to TRBJ2-1; 10 bases are shared with TRBD2. The germline V gene encodes CDR1 SGHAT and CDR2 FQNNGV. The CDR3 has 15 amino acids. J lost 4 bases, V lost 4 bases, and 4 bases had no gene match. DNA of the CDR3: TGTGCCAGCAGCTCGCTAGCGGGGGTGTACAATGAGCAGTTCTTC. It specifies CASSSLAGVYNEQFF.